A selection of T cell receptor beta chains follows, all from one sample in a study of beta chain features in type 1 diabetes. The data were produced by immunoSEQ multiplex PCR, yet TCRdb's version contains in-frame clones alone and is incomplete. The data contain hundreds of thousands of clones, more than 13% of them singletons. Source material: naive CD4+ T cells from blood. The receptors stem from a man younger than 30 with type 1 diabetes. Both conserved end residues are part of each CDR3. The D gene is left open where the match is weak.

CASSLRQGFNTEAFF TRBD1 TRBV5-4
CAWSTTDREYSPLHF TRBD1 TRBV30
CASSLDSGRPFNEQFF TRBD2 TRBV5-1
CASRPTQGTGELFF - TRBV6-6
CASSYGGAQETQYF - TRBV6-5
CASSSRDNEQFF - TRBV7-2
CASSQAWLAGAQDTQYF TRBD2 TRBV4-3
CASSEGGRAVETQYF TRBD2 TRBV25-1
CASSPTSGRRDTQYF TRBD2 TRBV7-7
CAWTLGASGGASYNEQFF TRBD2 TRBV30
CASSSDRGRIANQPQHF TRBD1 TRBV5-6
CSVDSGGGTDTQYF TRBD2 TRBV29-1
CASSRTVGYTEAFF - TRBV4-3
CAISESRGGQPQHF - TRBV10-3
CASTRMSTEAFF - TRBV2
CSGAWRGRDTDTQYF - TRBV29-1
CASRTNGNTIYF - TRBV28
CASSSQRQETQYF - TRBV7-7
CSVRRGQGADNEQFF TRBD1 TRBV29-1
CAWSQDPNQPQHF - TRBV30
CASSLGQGAFETQYF TRBD1 TRBV7-3
CASSPRDRSTSNTF TRBD1 TRBV5-1